Sequencing of this T cell receptor beta chain was carried out in a study of radiotherapy plus CTLA-4 blockade in lung cancer. Study outcomes and limitations: Among reported predictors of response, early blood T cell clone dynamics with interferon-beta performed best. Subsequent to radiotherapy plus ipilimumab, tumor-derived TCR clones underwent expansion in blood.

Per germline, CDR1 MGHRA and CDR2 YSYEKL. This CDR3 has 18 residues. The germline V and J ends were trimmed by 0 bases and 0 bases, with 16 bases remaining between them. Sequencing was performed with immunoSEQ multiplex PCR; in TCRdb, only in-frame clones are kept and a portion is missing. Among approximately 110,000 clones listed, about 80% were seen once. This clone occurred a few times. Its antigen remains unknown. The V and J genes are TRBV4-1 and TRBJ2-3, with D perhaps assigned TRBD1 or TRBD2 (5 bases each). Sequenced material: peripheral blood, taken from a patient treated with radiotherapy plus ipilimumab. This sequence was found in a human donor with non-small cell lung cancer that progressed on radiotherapy plus ipilimumab. Some clones in this sample may be carry-over from other donors' samples. In DNA form, the CDR3 reads TGCGCCAGCAGCCAAGAAGATCCCGGGGCTCATAGCACAGATACGCAGTATTTT. Translated: CASSQEDPGAHSTDTQYF.